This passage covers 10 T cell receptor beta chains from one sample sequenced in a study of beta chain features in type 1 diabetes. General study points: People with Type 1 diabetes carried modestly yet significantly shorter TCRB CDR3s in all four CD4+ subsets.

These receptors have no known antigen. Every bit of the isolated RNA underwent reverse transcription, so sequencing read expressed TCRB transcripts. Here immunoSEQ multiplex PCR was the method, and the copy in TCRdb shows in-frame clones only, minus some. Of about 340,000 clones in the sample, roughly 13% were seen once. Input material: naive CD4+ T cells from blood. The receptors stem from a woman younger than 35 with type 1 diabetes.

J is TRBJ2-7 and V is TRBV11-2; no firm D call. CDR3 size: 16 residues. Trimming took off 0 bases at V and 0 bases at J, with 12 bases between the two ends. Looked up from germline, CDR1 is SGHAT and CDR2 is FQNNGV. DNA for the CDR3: TGTGCCAGCAGCTTAGATCGTGGGCCCTACTCCTACGAGCAGTACGTC. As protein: CASSLDRGPYSYEQYV.

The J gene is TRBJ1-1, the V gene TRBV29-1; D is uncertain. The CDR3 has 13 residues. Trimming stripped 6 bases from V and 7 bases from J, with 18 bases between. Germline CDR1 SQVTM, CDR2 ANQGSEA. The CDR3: CSVLQKLQVEAFF. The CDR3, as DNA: TGCAGCGTCCTACAGAAATTACAAGTTGAAGCTTTCTTT.

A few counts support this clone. CDR3 in amino acids: CASSPVAGASNEQFF. CDR3 DNA sequence: TGTGCCAGCTCACCGGTTGCGGGAGCTAGCAATGAGCAGTTCTTC. The rearrangement links TRBV18 to TRBJ2-1, with 7 bases identical to TRBD2. The ends lost 3 bases at V and 6 bases at J; junction bases unmatched: 8. Germline V CDR1 and CDR2: KGHSH, LQKENI. The CDR3 covers 15 residues.

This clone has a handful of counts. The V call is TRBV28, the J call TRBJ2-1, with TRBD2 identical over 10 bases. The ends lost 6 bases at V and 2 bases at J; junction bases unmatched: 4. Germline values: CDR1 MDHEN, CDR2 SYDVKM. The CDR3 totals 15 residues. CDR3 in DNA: TGTGCCAGCAGCCCTAGCGGGAGACCCTACAATGAGCAGTTCTTC. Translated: CASSPSGRPYNEQFF. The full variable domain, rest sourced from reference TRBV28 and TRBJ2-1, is DVKVTQSSRYLVKRTGEKVFLECVQDMDHENMFWYRQDPGLGLRLIYFSYDVKMKEKGDIPEGYSVSREKKERFSLILESASTNQTSMYLCASSPSGRPYNEQFFGPGTRLTVL.

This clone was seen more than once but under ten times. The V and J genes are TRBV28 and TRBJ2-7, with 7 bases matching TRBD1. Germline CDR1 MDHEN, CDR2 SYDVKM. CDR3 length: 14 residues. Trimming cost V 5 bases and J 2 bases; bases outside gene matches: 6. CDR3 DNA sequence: TGTGCCAGCAGTCCCCGGACAGGTCCCTACGAGCAGTACGTC. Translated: CASSPRTGPYEQYV.

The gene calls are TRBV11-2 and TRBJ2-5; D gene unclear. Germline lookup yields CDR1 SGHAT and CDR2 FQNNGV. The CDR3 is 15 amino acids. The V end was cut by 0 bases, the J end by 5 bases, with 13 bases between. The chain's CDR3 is CASSLDLLVLETQYF. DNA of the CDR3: TGTGCCAGCAGCTTAGATCTCCTAGTTTTGGAGACCCAGTACTTC.

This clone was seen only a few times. The CDR3 coding sequence is TGTGCCAGCAGTTTTCAGGGAGGGAAAGAGACCCAGTACTTC. It specifies CASSFQGGKETQYF. This chain links TRBV28 with TRBJ2-5; the match to TRBD2 covers 7 bases. V was clipped by 3 bases and J by 3 bases; unmatched bases: 4. This CDR3 comprises 14 residues. The germline CDR1 and CDR2 sequences are MDHEN and SYDVKM.

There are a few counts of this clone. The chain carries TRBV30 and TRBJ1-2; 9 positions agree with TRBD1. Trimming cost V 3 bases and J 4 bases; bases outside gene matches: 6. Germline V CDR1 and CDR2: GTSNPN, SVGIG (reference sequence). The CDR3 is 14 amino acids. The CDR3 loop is CAWRGQGRFYGYTF. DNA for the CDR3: TGTGCCTGGAGAGGACAGGGGAGATTCTATGGCTACACCTTC.

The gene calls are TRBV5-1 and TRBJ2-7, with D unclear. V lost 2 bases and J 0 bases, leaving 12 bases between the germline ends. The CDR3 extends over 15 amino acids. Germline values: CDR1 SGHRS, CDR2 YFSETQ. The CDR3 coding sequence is TGCGCCAGCAGCTTTGACCACAGCTACTCCTACGAGCAGTACTTC. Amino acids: CASSFDHSYSYEQYF.

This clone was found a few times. The chain's CDR3 is CASSAVTGSTDTQYF. The CDR3 bases are TGCGCCAGCAGCGCCGTCACAGGTAGCACAGATACGCAGTATTTT. The chain combines TRBV5-1 with TRBJ2-3; weak D call: TRBD1 (5 bases). This CDR3 is 15 amino acids long. V was shortened by 4 bases and J by 0 bases, with 12 bases between the two germline ends. CDR1 and CDR2 from the germline V gene are SGHRS and YFSETQ. Together with reference TRBV5-1 and TRBJ2-3, the CDR3 gives the full variable domain: KAGVTQTPRYLIKTRGQQVTLSCSPISGHRSVSWYQQTPGQGLQFLFEYFSETQRNKGNFPGRFSGRQFSNSRSEMNVSTLELGDSALYLCASSAVTGSTDTQYFGPGTRLTVL.